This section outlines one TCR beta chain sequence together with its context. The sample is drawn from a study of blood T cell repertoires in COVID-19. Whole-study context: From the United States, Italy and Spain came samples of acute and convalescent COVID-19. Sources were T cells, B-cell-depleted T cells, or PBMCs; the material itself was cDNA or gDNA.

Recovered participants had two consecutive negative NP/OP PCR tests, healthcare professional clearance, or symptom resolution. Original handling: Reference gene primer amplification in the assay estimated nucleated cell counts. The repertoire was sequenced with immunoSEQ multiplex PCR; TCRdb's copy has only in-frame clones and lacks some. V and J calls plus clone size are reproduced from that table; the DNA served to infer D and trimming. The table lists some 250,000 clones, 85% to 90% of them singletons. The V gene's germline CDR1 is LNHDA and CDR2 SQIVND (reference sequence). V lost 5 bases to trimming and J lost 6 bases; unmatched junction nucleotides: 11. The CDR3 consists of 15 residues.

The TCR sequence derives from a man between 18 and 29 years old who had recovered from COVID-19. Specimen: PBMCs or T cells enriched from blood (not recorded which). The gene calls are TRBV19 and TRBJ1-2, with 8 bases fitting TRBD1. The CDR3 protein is CASSRTWDRLNGYTF. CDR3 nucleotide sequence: TGTGCCAGTAGTCGAACCTGGGACAGGCTCAATGGCTACACCTTC.